The 14 T cell receptor beta chains below come from one sample, sequenced in a study of blood T cell repertoires in COVID-19. Repertoires were generated with immunoSEQ multiplex PCR, while TCRdb's copy carries only in-frame clones and drops some. The data hold roughly 51,000 clones, with more than 75% observed a single time. The source material was peripheral blood. These receptors came from a man aged 50 to 59 with active COVID-19.

The chain is built from TRBV7-2 and TRBJ1-1; unclear D gene. The CDR3 length is 14 residues. The V and J ends lost 5 bases and 0 bases respectively, with 10 bases between them. Germline lookup yields CDR1 SGHTA and CDR2 FQGNSA. The CDR3 DNA reads TGTGCCAGCAGCCCCAGATACATGAACACTGAAGCTTTCTTT. Its protein product is CASSPRYMNTEAFF.

The V gene is TRBV5-1, the J gene TRBJ2-2; TRBD2 matches at 8 bases. This CDR3 contains 15 residues. V shed 5 bases, J shed 2 bases, and the junction held 5 bases outside the gene matches. Germline V gene sequence: CDR1 SGHRS, CDR2 YFSETQ. DNA of the CDR3: TGCGCCAGCAGAAGCGGGAGCGAAAACACCGGGGAGCTGTTTTTT. This translates into CASRSGSENTGELFF.

The rearrangement links TRBV12-5 to TRBJ1-4; D is possibly TRBD1 (5 bases). The CDR3 sequence is 15 residues long. The V and J ends lost 0 bases and 8 bases respectively, with 13 bases between them. CDR1 LGHNT and CDR2 FRNRAP come from the germline V gene. In nucleotides, the CDR3 is TGTGCTAGTGGTTTGGTTTGGGGGGAAGGGGAAAAACTGTTTTTT. Protein sequence: CASGLVWGEGEKLFF.

The chain couples TRBV4-2 to TRBJ2-7; 8 nucleotides line up with TRBD2. V was clipped by 0 bases and J by 11 bases; unmatched bases: 12. Germline CDR1 LGHNA, CDR2 YNFKEQ. The CDR3 has 15 amino acids. Written as DNA, the CDR3 is TGTGCCAGCAGCCAAGACGGAACGGGAGGGAGGGCCAAGTACTTC. This translates into CASSQDGTGGRAKYF.

This clone is a singleton in its sample. This rearrangement joins TRBV11-2 to TRBJ2-1; 9 bases are shared with TRBD1. The V segment lost 3 bases and the J segment 3 bases; nucleotides outside the gene matches: 3. The CDR3 contains 15 residues. Germline loops: CDR1 SGHAT, CDR2 FQNNGV. The CDR3 sequence is CASSLDRGGYNEQFF. The DNA of the CDR3 is TGTGCCAGCAGCTTGGACAGGGGCGGCTACAATGAGCAGTTCTTC. Filled out from reference TRBV11-2 and TRBJ2-1, the complete variable domain reads EAGVAQSPRYKIIEKRQSVAFWCNPISGHATLYWYQQILGQGPKLLIQFQNNGVVDDSQLPKDRFSAERLKGVDSTLKIQPAKLEDSAVYLCASSLDRGGYNEQFFGPGTRLTVL.

V is TRBV15 and J is TRBJ2-7; 10 bases match TRBD2. The trim removed 5 bases at V and 4 bases at J, leaving 11 bases unmatched. Per germline, CDR1 LNHNV and CDR2 YYDKDF (reference sequence). This CDR3 comprises 16 residues. CDR3 in DNA: TGTGCCACCAGCCGCGACGGGGCTAGCGGGGGATACGAGCAGTACTTC. Protein product: CATSRDGASGGYEQYF. The full variable domain, rest sourced from reference TRBV15 and TRBJ2-7, is DAMVIQNPRYQVTQFGKPVTLSCSQTLNHNVMYWYQQKSSQAPKLLFHYYDKDFNNEADTPDNFQSRRPNTSFCFLDIRSPGLGDTAMYLCATSRDGASGGYEQYFGPGTRLTVT.

J is TRBJ2-1 and V is TRBV28, with D tentatively TRBD1 (5 bases). With 6 bases removed from V and 6 bases from J, the gap between germline ends came to 18 bases. This CDR3 comprises 15 residues. CDR1 is MDHEN, CDR2 SYDVKM, per germline. The CDR3 loop reads CASSLFRQGFNEQFF. The CDR3 region has the DNA TGTGCCAGCAGCCTGTTTAGGCAGGGTTTCAATGAGCAGTTCTTC.

As DNA, the CDR3 is TGTGCCAGTGAACAGGGCTACTATGGCTACACCTTC. This codes for CASEQGYYGYTF. The chain joins TRBV6-5 to TRBJ1-2; possibly TRBD1 for D (6 bases). Germline lookup yields CDR1 MNHEY and CDR2 SVGAGI. V shed 9 bases and J shed 3 bases, with 11 bases lying between them. The CDR3 runs to 12 residues.

J is TRBJ2-3 and V is TRBV5-6, with D possibly being TRBD1 (6 bases). V lost 4 bases to trimming and J lost 2 bases, with 8 bases between them. The length of the CDR3 is 13 residues. CDR1 SGHDT and CDR2 YYEEEE come from the germline V gene. The CDR3 DNA reads TGTGCCAGCAGCACGGGACACACAGATACGCAGTATTTT. Amino acids: CASSTGHTDTQYF.

V and J are TRBV7-2 and TRBJ1-2; 8 bases match TRBD1. Germline V lookup: CDR1 SGHTA, CDR2 FQGNSA. V lost 0 bases to trimming and J lost 7 bases; unmatched junction nucleotides: 10. The CDR3 runs 16 residues. This chain's CDR3 is CASSLAFDRGELGYTF. The CDR3 nucleotides read TGTGCCAGCAGCTTAGCCTTCGACAGGGGCGAACTTGGCTACACCTTC. The full variable domain, in which reference TRBV7-2 and TRBJ1-2 provide the parts outside the CDR3, is GAGVSQSPSNKVTEKGKDVELRCDPISGHTALYWYRQSLGQGLEFLIYFQGNSAPDKSGLPSDRFSAERTGGSVSTLTIQRTQQEDSAVYLCASSLAFDRGELGYTFGSGTRLTVV.

The gene calls are TRBV4-1 and TRBJ1-1, with D perhaps TRBD1 (6 bases). In germline, CDR1 is MGHRA, CDR2 YSYEKL. Deletions cut 3 bases from V and 10 bases from J, with 21 bases between. This CDR3 is built from 15 residues. As DNA, the CDR3 is TGCGCCAGCAGCCAGACCGGGACATTCTGGGGAGTAGCTTTCTTT. Translation gives CASSQTGTFWGVAFF.

J is TRBJ1-1 and V is TRBV11-2; D remains unclear. V lost 1 base to trimming and J lost 0 bases, with 9 bases between them. The CDR3 length is 15 residues. Germline V gene sequence: CDR1 SGHAT, CDR2 FQNNGV. CDR3 nucleotide sequence: TGTGCCAGCAGCTTAGCGGGAAGTTTGAACACTGAAGCTTTCTTT. This codes for CASSLAGSLNTEAFF.

Here the CDR3 DNA reads TGTGCCAGCAGCCAAGGCGGGGAGATCTATGGCTACACCTTC. Its protein product is CASSQGGEIYGYTF. The genes are TRBV7-9 and TRBJ1-2; D is ambiguous. The germline CDR1 and CDR2 sequences are SEHNR and FQNEAQ (reference sequence). The CDR3 runs to 14 residues. V dropped 5 bases and J dropped 4 bases, with 14 bases sitting between them.

V is TRBV6-6 and J is TRBJ2-1; no definite D call. Trimming removed 2 bases from V and 8 bases from J, with 4 bases in between. The CDR3 runs to 11 residues. The germline CDR1 and CDR2 sequences are MNHNY and SVGAGI (reference sequence). This CDR3 reads CASSYIDEQFF. CDR3 DNA: TGTGCCAGCAGTTACATAGATGAGCAGTTCTTC.